The rows below give T cell receptor beta chains drawn from one sample of a study of blood T cell repertoires in COVID-19. TCRdb keeps only in-frame clones here, not all; method: immunoSEQ multiplex PCR. Here the sample spans about 140,000 clones, roughly 80% being singletons. Sequencing was carried out using PBMCs or T cells enriched from blood (not recorded which). Receptors were obtained from a man in his forties with acute COVID-19. Both conserved end residues are part of each CDR3. Fields, in order: clone size, J gene, V gene, D gene, CDR3 DNA, CDR3 protein. A D gene is named only where the DNA matches it firmly. Size is stated for part of the rows, as once, few or many counts, or as a class when the clone is expanded.

. TRBJ1-6 TRBV11-2 TRBD1 TGTGCCAGCAGCCCCCGGGACAGCGATAATTCACCCCTCCACTTT CASSPRDSDNSPLHF
. TRBJ1-1 TRBV7-9 . TGTGCCAGCAGCAAGGGAACAGGGCGAGCTTTCTTT CASSKGTGRAFF
. TRBJ2-3 TRBV10-1 TRBD1 TGCGCCAGCAATTGGGGACAGGAGATCACAGATACGCAGTATTTT CASNWGQEITDTQYF
. TRBJ2-7 TRBV27 TRBD2 TGTGCCAGCAGCCGTAGGTGGCAGGGACTAGAAACCTACGAGCAGTACTTC CASSRRWQGLETYEQYF
. TRBJ2-7 TRBV28 TRBD1 TGTGCCAGCAGTCAAACCGGACAGGGGGGACACGAGCAGTACTTC CASSQTGQGGHEQYF
. TRBJ2-7 TRBV6-5 TRBD2 TGTGCCAGCAGCGACGGGACTAGCGTCCACTACGAGCAGTACTTC CASSDGTSVHYEQYF
. TRBJ1-6 TRBV2 . TGTGCCAGCACAGTGAAGGAGGGCGGTAATTCACCCCTCCACTTT CASTVKEGGNSPLHF
. TRBJ2-7 TRBV7-8 . TGTGCCAGCAAGACAGGCGGGTCTTTGTTGTACGAGCAGTACTTC CASKTGGSLLYEQYF
. TRBJ2-7 TRBV5-5 . TGTGCCAGCAGCCGGCTGGCACTAAGCACCTACGAGCAGTACTTC CASSRLALSTYEQYF
. TRBJ2-2 TRBV7-8 TRBD1 TGTGCCAGCACCTCCGGGACAGGTGTTACCGGGGAGCTGTTTTTT CASTSGTGVTGELFF
. TRBJ2-7 TRBV18 TRBD1 TGTGCCAGCTCACCAATTACAGGGGGCGTCTACGAGCAGTACTTC CASSPITGGVYEQYF
. TRBJ1-4 TRBV2 . TGTGCCAGCAGTCTGGGACACCGTAATGAAAAACTGTTTTTT CASSLGHRNEKLFF
. TRBJ2-7 TRBV3-1/TRBV3-2 . TGTGCCAGCAGCCAAGACAGAACCAACGAGCAGTACTTC CASSQDRTNEQYF
few TRBJ1-4 TRBV19 TRBD1 TGTGCCAGTAGGAAAACAGGGGCAACTAATGAAAAACTGTTTTTT CASRKTGATNEKLFF
. TRBJ2-3 TRBV7-9 TRBD1 TGTGCCAGCAGCTCGCAGGGGGCTCTAACAGATACGCAGTATTTT CASSSQGALTDTQYF
. TRBJ2-1 TRBV30 . TGTGCCTACCTTCAGGGCTCCTACAATGAGCAGTTCTTC CAYLQGSYNEQFF
. TRBJ1-1 TRBV10-3 TRBD1 TGTGCCACTTTGACAGGGGAAAACACTGAAGCTTTCTTT CATLTGENTEAFF
. TRBJ1-2 TRBV5-1 . TGCGCCAGCAGCGGCGGGACGGCGGGCTATGGCTACACCTTC CASSGGTAGYGYTF
. TRBJ2-1 TRBV7-2 TRBD2 TGTGCCAGCAGCTTAGGACTAGCGGGGACCTACAATGAGCAGTTCTTC CASSLGLAGTYNEQFF
. TRBJ1-2 TRBV21-1 . TGTGCCAGCAGCCTAGTGACAGGCGCTAACTATGGCTACACCTTC CASSLVTGANYGYTF
. TRBJ2-7 TRBV19 . TGTGCCAGTCGGTATCGTGACTCCTACGAGCAGTACTTC CASRYRDSYEQYF
. TRBJ2-7 TRBV28 TRBD2 TGTGCCAGCGGGACTAGCGTTTTCTACGAGCAGTACTTC CASGTSVFYEQYF
few TRBJ2-1 TRBV7-9 TRBD2 TGTGCCAGCAGCTTAGCACTAGCGGGGGGCGATGAGCAGTTCTTC CASSLALAGGDEQFF
. TRBJ1-3 TRBV19 . TGTGCCAGTAAATCAGGCGCCTCTGGAAACACCATATATTTT CASKSGASGNTIYF
. TRBJ1-3 TRBV7-8 TRBD1 TGTGCCAGCAGTCCAGGGGGCCGAAACACCATATATTTT CASSPGGRNTIYF
. TRBJ2-2 TRBV5-1 TRBD1 TGCGCCAGCAGCTACCAGACAGGGACGAACGGGGAGCTGTTTTTT CASSYQTGTNGELFF
. TRBJ2-5 TRBV7-2 . TGTGCCAGCAGCTTAAACAGGGTGGAGACCCAGTACTTC CASSLNRVETQYF
. TRBJ1-2 TRBV18 . TGTGCCAGCTCACGAGAGAACAGGGAAGGGAACTATGGCTACACCTTC CASSRENREGNYGYTF
. TRBJ1-1 TRBV27 . TGTGCCAGCAGTTTACTTCGGACAGCCCTGAACACTGAAGCTTTCTTT CASSLLRTALNTEAFF
. TRBJ1-5 TRBV27 . TGTGCCAGCACCTCCCGGCCCTACAAAGGGAGTAAGAGCAATCAGCCCCAGCATTTT CASTSRPYKGSKSNQPQHF
. TRBJ2-7 TRBV28 TRBD2 TGTGCCAGCTGGGGACTAGCGGGGGGGCGTGAGCAGTACTTC CASWGLAGGREQYF
. TRBJ1-1 TRBV6-6 TRBD1 TGTGCCAGCAGGGACAGGGGTAACACTGAAGCTTTCTTT CASRDRGNTEAFF
once TRBJ1-1 TRBV28 . TGTGCCAGCAGTTTAGTGGGAGAGCGGAACACTGAAGCTTTCTTT CASSLVGERNTEAFF
. TRBJ2-7 TRBV3-1/TRBV3-2 TRBD1 TGTGCCAGCAGAGGGGACAGCTCCTACGAGCAGTACTTC CASRGDSSYEQYF
few TRBJ2-1 TRBV6-2/TRBV6-3 TRBD2 TGTGCCAGCAGTTACTCCCTGGCTAGCGGGAGGAGGAATGAGCAGTTCTTC CASSYSLASGRRNEQFF
few TRBJ2-1 TRBV19 TRBD2 TGTGCCAGCCGTACTAGCGGGGTTTTCTTCTTC CASRTSGVFFF
. TRBJ1-6 TRBV28 TRBD1 TGTGCCAGCAGTCCGACAGGGTTCGTGGCACCCCTCCACTTT CASSPTGFVAPLHF
. TRBJ1-4 TRBV18 TRBD1 TGTGCCAGCTCACCAAACAGGGGTGCAACTAATGAAAAACTGTTTTTT CASSPNRGATNEKLFF
. TRBJ1-2 TRBV20-1 . TGCAGTGCCCCACAGGGTGGAGGCTACACCTTC CSAPQGGGYTF
. TRBJ2-2 TRBV5-1 TRBD1 TGCGCCAGCAGCTTTGGGGACAGAGACACCGGGGAGCTGTTTTTT CASSFGDRDTGELFF
. TRBJ1-1 TRBV28 . TGTGCCAGCAGGCCCCCGGCAGGGCATAGGGCTTTCTTT CASRPPAGHRAFF
. TRBJ2-3 TRBV19 . TGTGCCAGTAGTGTGGGCGCCAGATATGATACGCAGTATTTT CASSVGARYDTQYF
. TRBJ1-2 TRBV19 . TGTGCCAGTAGTATATTCAGGGGAGATGGCTACACCTTC CASSIFRGDGYTF
. TRBJ2-1 TRBV4-1 TRBD1 TGCGCCAGCAGCCAACGGGACAGCTCCTACAATGAGCAGTTCTTC CASSQRDSSYNEQFF
few TRBJ1-5 TRBV9 . TGTGCCAGCAGCGTATGGGCCAGCAATCAGCCCCAGCATTTT CASSVWASNQPQHF
once TRBJ2-7 TRBV6-1 . TGTGCCAGCAGTGAAATGGGGGGTGCAAGGGAGCAGTACTTC CASSEMGGAREQYF
. TRBJ1-6 TRBV2 . TGTGCCAGCAGTGAACAGGGGTCCTATAATTCACCCCTCCACTTT CASSEQGSYNSPLHF
few TRBJ2-7 TRBV24-1 . TGTGCCACCAGTGCCCGCCAGGGTACAGGATCCTACGAGCAGTACTTC CATSARQGTGSYEQYF
. TRBJ1-1 TRBV18 TRBD1 TGTGCCAGCTCACGCCCGGGACAGGGACTGAACACTGAAGCTTTCTTT CASSRPGQGLNTEAFF
. TRBJ2-5 TRBV7-9 TRBD2 TGTGCCAGCAGCTTCGCTCTCCGAGCGGGAGAAGAGACCCAGTACTTC CASSFALRAGEETQYF
. TRBJ2-5 TRBV6-2/TRBV6-3 . TGTGCCAGCAGTTACTCGGAGGGGAAAGGTTCAGAGACCCAGTACTTC CASSYSEGKGSETQYF
. TRBJ2-2 TRBV27 TRBD1 TGTGCCAGCAGTATACGGACAGGGACCACCGGGGAGCTGTTTTTT CASSIRTGTTGELFF
. TRBJ2-1 TRBV5-1 . TGCGCCAGCAGCTCCCTATTGGAGGGAGGTGATGAGCAGTTCTTC CASSSLLEGGDEQFF
. TRBJ1-4 TRBV6-5 TRBD1 TGTGCCAGCCTTCGGACAGGGGGCCTGAAACTGTTTTTT CASLRTGGLKLFF
. TRBJ2-2 TRBV27 . TGTGCCAGCAGTTTATGGCTGAACACCGGGGAGCTGTTTTTT CASSLWLNTGELFF
. TRBJ2-7 TRBV7-9 TRBD2 TGTGCCAGCAGCCTTTTGGGAGCTAGCGGCTACGAGCAGTACTTC CASSLLGASGYEQYF
. TRBJ2-3 TRBV7-9 . TGTGCCAGCAGCTTAGATTTTTGGACAGCGAACACAGATACGCAGTATTTT CASSLDFWTANTDTQYF
. TRBJ1-4 TRBV15 . TGTGCCACCAGCCCCCAGGGTAGTGAAAAACTGTTTTTT CATSPQGSEKLFF